These 15 T cell receptor beta chains originate from one sample sequenced in a study of blood T cell repertoires in COVID-19. Data came from immunoSEQ multiplex PCR; TCRdb stores just in-frame clones and leaves some out. The sample contains about 210,000 clones, around 80% of which appear only once. The sample comprised peripheral blood. All receptors derive from a man in his forties or fifties with active or convalescent COVID-19.

The CDR3 spells CASRAGTEINSPLHF. CDR3 in DNA: TGTGCCAGTAGGGCCGGGACAGAGATTAATTCACCCCTCCACTTT. The rearrangement joins TRBV19 to TRBJ1-6; 7 nucleotides line up with TRBD1. After removal of 6 bases from V and 6 bases from J, the junction contained 8 bases not matched to a gene. This CDR3 has 15 residues. The germline V gene has CDR1 LNHDA and CDR2 SQIVND (reference sequence).

The chain carries TRBV4-2 and TRBJ1-2, with a tentative D call TRBD1 (5 bases). CDR1 and CDR2 from the germline V gene are LGHNA and YNFKEQ. The CDR3 sequence is 16 residues long. Trimming removed 2 bases from V and 2 bases from J, with 15 bases in between. The CDR3 DNA is TGTGCCAGCAGCCAAATTGGTGGGCAGGGCAACTATGGCTACACCTTC. This encodes CASSQIGGQGNYGYTF.

CDR3 in DNA: TGTGCCAGCAGCAAAATCACAGGGAGCTCCTACGAGCAGTACTTC. This encodes CASSKITGSSYEQYF. The V gene is TRBV21-1, the J gene TRBJ2-7; the D call TRBD1 from the table was never checked on the DNA. TRBV21-1 is flagged as a pseudogene. This CDR3 has 15 residues.

This CDR3 is CASSPWDRIGPDTQYF. The CDR3 nucleotides read TGCGCCAGCAGCCCGTGGGACAGGATAGGACCAGATACGCAGTATTTT. The V call is TRBV5-1, the J call TRBJ2-3; 8 nucleotides line up with TRBD1. CDR3 length equals 16 residues. V gave up 4 bases and J gave up 4 bases; unmatched junction bases: 11. Germline loops: CDR1 SGHRS, CDR2 YFSETQ.

The chain employs TRBV18 and TRBJ2-7; TRBD1 matches at 7 bases. Germline assignment: CDR1 KGHSH and CDR2 LQKENI. V lost 1 base to trimming and J lost 5 bases; unmatched junction nucleotides: 2. The CDR3 totals 13 residues. The CDR3 DNA reads as TGTGCCAGCTCACCACGACAGGGTGACGAGCAGTACTTC. As protein: CASSPRQGDEQYF.

The gene calls are TRBV20-1 and TRBJ2-3; D call uncertain. Looked up from germline, CDR1 is DFQATT and CDR2 is SNEGSKA (reference sequence). Trimming removed 3 bases from V and 2 bases from J, with 3 bases in between. The CDR3 has 11 amino acids. The DNA of the CDR3 is TGCAGTGCTAGCCACACAGATACGCAGTATTTT. Translated, it gives CSASHTDTQYF.

The chain couples TRBV5-1 to TRBJ1-4; D is unresolved. This CDR3 is built from 15 residues. The germline V gene encodes CDR1 SGHRS and CDR2 YFSETQ. Trimming pared 5 bases from V and 0 bases from J, leaving 11 bases between. CDR3 sequence reads: CASREQIATNEKLFF. The CDR3 DNA follows: TGCGCCAGCAGAGAACAGATCGCAACTAATGAAAAACTGTTTTTT.

CDR3 bases: TGTGCCAGCAGCTTAGCAAACAGGGGAAATTCACCCCTCCACTTT. This sequence encodes CASSLANRGNSPLHF. V usage is TRBV7-2 and J usage is TRBJ1-6, with 7 nucleotides matching TRBD1. The V and J ends lost 0 bases and 7 bases, in that order; junction bases with no gene match: 3. CDR1 and CDR2 (germline): SGHTA, FQGNSA. CDR3 size: 15 residues. The full variable domain, in which reference TRBV7-2 and TRBJ1-6 provide the parts outside the CDR3, is GAGVSQSPSNKVTEKGKDVELRCDPISGHTALYWYRQSLGQGLEFLIYFQGNSAPDKSGLPSDRFSAERTGGSVSTLTIQRTQQEDSAVYLCASSLANRGNSPLHFGNGTRLTVT.

This rearrangement joins TRBV7-2 to TRBJ2-1; TRBD2 is a possible D gene (6 bases). The CDR3 length is 15 residues. Germline CDR1 reads SGHTA; CDR2 reads FQGNSA. Trimming pared 4 bases from V and 8 bases from J, leaving 18 bases between. The CDR3 sequence: CASSYPGLPPHEQFF. The CDR3 DNA is TGTGCCAGCAGCTATCCGGGACTCCCCCCCCATGAGCAGTTCTTC.

The V call is TRBV7-2, the J call TRBJ1-2, with no clear D. Germline V gene sequence: CDR1 SGHTA, CDR2 FQGNSA. The ends were cut back, 4 bases at V and 8 bases at J, with 20 bases in the middle. The CDR3 extends over 15 amino acids. The CDR3 region is CASSSAVTVAEGYTF. In nucleotides, the CDR3 is TGTGCCAGCAGCTCAGCGGTAACAGTCGCAGAAGGCTACACCTTC.

The genes are TRBV2 and TRBJ2-6, with a weak D call TRBD1 (5 bases). The CDR3 totals 16 residues. Trimming shortened V by 6 bases and J by 2 bases, and 14 bases separated the two germline ends. From germline, CDR1 is SNHLY and CDR2 FYNNEI. CDR3 residues: CASSSDRDTGANVLTF. The CDR3 bases are TGTGCCAGCAGCAGCGACAGAGACACTGGGGCCAACGTCCTGACTTTC.

V gene TRBV28 combines with J gene TRBJ1-6; tentatively, D is TRBD1 (5 bases). Germline V gives CDR1 MDHEN, CDR2 SYDVKM. The CDR3 contains 14 residues. V was cut by 3 bases and J by 4 bases, with 7 bases left in between. The CDR3 DNA is TGTGCCAGCAGTTTGGGGGGGTATAATTCACCCCTCCACTTT. Protein sequence: CASSLGGYNSPLHF.

This clone was detected once. The chain carries TRBV4-3 and TRBJ2-1; D perhaps matches TRBD2 (6 bases). Trimming shortened V by 3 bases and J by 9 bases, and 18 bases separated the two germline ends. Germline assignment: CDR1 LGHNA and CDR2 YSLEER. The CDR3 contains 15 residues. CDR3 DNA: TGCGCCAGCAGCCACTATGGATCGGAGGGGAGTGAGCAGTTCTTC. Translation gives CASSHYGSEGSEQFF.

This clone has just one count. The chain is built from TRBV19 and TRBJ1-1, with D uncertain. Between the trimmed V and J ends, which lost 7 bases and 3 bases, there was a span of 12 bases. Germline CDR1 is LNHDA and CDR2 is SQIVND (reference sequence). The CDR3 sequence is 13 residues long. This CDR3 reads CASTTAPDTEAFF. The CDR3 nucleotides read TGTGCCAGTACCACCGCCCCGGACACTGAAGCTTTCTTT.

The chain uses TRBV27 and TRBJ2-7, with D hard to call. V lost 4 bases and J lost 2, with 3 bases in between. This CDR3 is built from 11 residues. Germline CDR1 MNHEY, CDR2 SMNVEV (reference sequence). The CDR3 is CASSSTYEQYF. In nucleotides, the CDR3 is TGTGCCAGCAGTTCTACCTACGAGCAGTACTTC.